Following are 10 T cell receptor beta chains from one sample sequenced in a study of breast tumors, draining lymph nodes, adjacent tissues. In TCRdb, the multiplex PCR reads were re-called with MiXCR into one record per CDR3 protein. The repertoire holds about 230,000 distinct CDR3 sequences, with less than 40% as singletons. Breast cancer patients provided tissue from their axillary draining lymph nodes. The source material was axillary lymph node tissue. The receptors come from a female donor with breast cancer. Some clones in this sample may be carry-over from other donors' samples.

This clonotype was counted at least ten times. The chain recombines TRBV5-1 with TRBJ2-1, with no clear D. Germline V gives CDR1 SGHRS, CDR2 YFSETQ. With 2 bases removed from V and 4 bases from J, the gap between germline ends came to 7 bases. This CDR3 is 13 amino acids long. In nucleotides, the CDR3 is TGCGCCAGCAGCTTCAACGGTTACAATGAGCAGTTCTTC. Its protein product is CASSFNGYNEQFF. Using reference TRBV5-1 and TRBJ2-1 for the parts outside the CDR3, the full variable domain is KAGVTQTPRYLIKTRGQQVTLSCSPISGHRSVSWYQQTPGQGLQFLFEYFSETQRNKGNFPGRFSGRQFSNSRSEMNVSTLELGDSALYLCASSFNGYNEQFFGPGTRLTVL.

This clonotype was seen ten or more times. The chain combines TRBV28 with TRBJ1-2; TRBD1 is a possible D gene (6 bases). CDR1 and CDR2 from the germline V gene are MDHEN and SYDVKM. This CDR3 is built from 14 residues. V was pared by 2 bases and J by 6 bases, with 13 bases between. The CDR3 sequence: CASSLIGRGNGYTF. CDR3 in DNA: TGTGCCAGCAGTTTAATCGGCAGGGGAAATGGCTACACCTTC.

This chain joins TRBV11-3 and TRBJ2-2; D is perhaps TRBD1 or TRBD2 (5 bases each). CDR1 SGHNT and CDR2 YENEEA come from the germline V gene. This CDR3 has 14 residues. The V end was cut by 9 bases, the J end by 0 bases, with 11 bases between. The CDR3 nucleotides are TGTGCCAGTTCGGGACGGACGAACACCGGGGAGCTGTTTTTT. The encoded protein is CASSGRTNTGELFF.

This clonotype was found a few times. Since a much larger clone is just one base distant, this may be a read error. V is TRBV12-3 or TRBV12-4 and J is TRBJ2-1; TRBD2 aligns across 7 bases. V shed 11 bases and J 3 bases; nucleotides not matched to a gene: 13. The CDR3 spans 15 residues. DNA of the CDR3: TGTGCCGCACTCCTCGCGGGAGTCCACTACAATGAGCAGTTCTTC. It encodes CAALLAGVHYNEQFF.

As for this clonotype: Sequence at one end of the junction differs from germline and may be a read error. The rearrangement uses TRBV2 and TRBJ1-3; 9 nucleotides line up with TRBD1. Germline CDR1 reads SNHLY; CDR2 reads FYNNEI. The CDR3 is made up of 14 amino acids. CDR3 bases: TGTGCCAGCACGGGACAGGGAAGAGGAATCACCATATATTTT. Translation gives CASTGQGRGITIYF.

Ten or more counts support this clonotype. The J gene is TRBJ1-1, the V gene TRBV7-9; tentatively, D is TRBD1 (6 bases). The V end lost 2 bases, the J end lost 8 bases, and 9 bases lay between the germline ends. Germline V gene data show CDR1 as SEHNR and CDR2 as FQNEAQ (reference sequence). CDR3 length: 12 residues. The CDR3 region has the DNA TGTGCCAGCAGCTTATATGGGACAGAAGCTTTCTTT. Translation: CASSLYGTEAFF.

Only one count was recorded for this clonotype. V usage is TRBV2 and J usage is TRBJ2-5, with 8 bases fitting TRBD1. CDR3 length: 13 amino acids. V gave up 7 bases and J gave up 2 bases; unmatched junction bases: 3. Per germline, CDR1 SNHLY and CDR2 FYNNEI. For the CDR3, the DNA is TGTGCCAGCACCTGGACAGGGCAAGAGACCCAGTACTTC. This codes for CASTWTGQETQYF.

This clonotype has at least ten counts. V is TRBV20-1 and J is TRBJ2-5; 10 positions match TRBD2. The CDR3 runs 14 residues. Germline lookup yields CDR1 DFQATT and CDR2 SNEGSKA (reference sequence). J was trimmed by 5 bases and V by 4 bases; bases with no gene match: 7. The DNA of the CDR3 is TGCAGTGCTAATAAGCGGGAGGGCCAGGAGACCCAGTACTTC. It specifies CSANKREGQETQYF.

As for this clonotype: Relative to the germline gene, one junction end is altered; a read error may explain this. The rearrangement links TRBV4-1 to TRBJ2-3, with 7 bases that match TRBD2. This CDR3 comprises 16 residues. From germline, CDR1 is MGHRA and CDR2 YSYEKL. The CDR3 DNA is TGTGCCAGCTCACCACGACTAGCTACTAGCACAGATACGCAGTATTTT. Its translation is CASSPRLATSTDTQYF.

This clonotype has a count of ten or more. This rearrangement joins TRBV11-2 to TRBJ1-5; 9 nucleotides match TRBD1. With V trimmed by 5 bases and J by 2 bases, 4 bases remained unmatched. The germline V gene has CDR1 SGHAT and CDR2 FQNNGV. The CDR3 covers 15 residues. CDR3 amino acids: CASSARTGGNQPQHF. The CDR3 DNA sequence: TGTGCCAGCAGCGCCCGGACAGGGGGCAATCAGCCCCAGCATTTT.